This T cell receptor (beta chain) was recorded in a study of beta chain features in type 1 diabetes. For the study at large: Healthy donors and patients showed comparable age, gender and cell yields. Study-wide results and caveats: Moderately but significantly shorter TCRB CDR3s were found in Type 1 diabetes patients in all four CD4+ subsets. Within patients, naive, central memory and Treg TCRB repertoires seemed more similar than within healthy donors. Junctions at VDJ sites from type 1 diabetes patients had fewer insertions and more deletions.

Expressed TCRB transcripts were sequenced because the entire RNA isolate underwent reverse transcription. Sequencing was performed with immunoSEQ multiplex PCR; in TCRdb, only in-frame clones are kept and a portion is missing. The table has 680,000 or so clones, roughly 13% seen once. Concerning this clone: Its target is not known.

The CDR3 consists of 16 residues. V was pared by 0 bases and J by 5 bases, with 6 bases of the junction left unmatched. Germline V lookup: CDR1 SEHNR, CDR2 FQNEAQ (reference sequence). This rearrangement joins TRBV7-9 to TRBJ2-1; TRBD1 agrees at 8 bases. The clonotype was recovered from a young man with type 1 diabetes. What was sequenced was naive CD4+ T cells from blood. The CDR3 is CASSLASRTGNNEQFF. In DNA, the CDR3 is TGTGCCAGCAGCTTAGCGTCCAGGACAGGGAACAATGAGCAGTTCTTC.